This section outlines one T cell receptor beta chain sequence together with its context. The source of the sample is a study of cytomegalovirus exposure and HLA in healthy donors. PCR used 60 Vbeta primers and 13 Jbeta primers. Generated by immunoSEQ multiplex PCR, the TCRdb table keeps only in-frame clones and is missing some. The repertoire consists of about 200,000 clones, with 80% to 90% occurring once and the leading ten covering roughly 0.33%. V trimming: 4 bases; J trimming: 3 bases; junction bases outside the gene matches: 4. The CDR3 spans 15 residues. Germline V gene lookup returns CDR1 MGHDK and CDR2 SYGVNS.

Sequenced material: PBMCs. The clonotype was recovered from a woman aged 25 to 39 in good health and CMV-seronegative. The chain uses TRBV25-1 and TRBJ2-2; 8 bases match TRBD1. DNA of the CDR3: TGTGCCAGCAGTGCCGACAGGGGATACACCGGGGAGCTGTTTTTT. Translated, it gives CASSADRGYTGELFF.